Shown below are 30 T cell receptor beta chains from a single sample sequenced in a study of blood T cell repertoires in COVID-19. Clones were read by immunoSEQ multiplex PCR, and TCRdb kept only the in-frame ones, dropping some. The sample carries 300,000 to 350,000 clones, approximately 85% recorded once. The specimen was PBMCs or T cells enriched from blood (not recorded which). The receptor source for this set is a man aged 25 to 40 who had recovered from COVID-19.

The chain uses TRBV5-4 and TRBJ2-3, with D perhaps TRBD2 (5 bases). Germline V gene sequence: CDR1 SGHNT, CDR2 YYREEE (reference sequence). The CDR3 covers 15 residues. Trimming took off 1 base at V and 4 bases at J, with 13 bases between the two ends. The CDR3 reads CASSLSTERADTQYF. CDR3 in DNA: TGTGCCAGCAGCTTGAGTACGGAGAGGGCAGATACGCAGTATTTT.

V and J are TRBV6-2 or TRBV6-3 and TRBJ1-3; D remains ambiguous. The CDR3 is 16 residues long. With 7 bases removed from V and 0 bases from J, the gap between germline ends came to 16 bases. Germline-derived CDR1 and CDR2 are MNHEY and SVGEGT. Written as DNA, the CDR3 is TGTGCCAGCATCCCGGAGGGCGTCCCCTCTGGAAACACCATATATTTT. It translates to CASIPEGVPSGNTIYF.

The rearrangement links TRBV5-4 to TRBJ1-2; the match to TRBD1 covers 9 bases. Germline values: CDR1 SGHNT, CDR2 YYREEE (reference sequence). The CDR3 covers 14 residues. The V and J ends lost 3 bases and 2 bases, in that order; junction bases with no gene match: 2. DNA for the CDR3: TGTGCCAGCAGCTGGGGACAGGGCAACTATGGCTACACCTTC. It translates to CASSWGQGNYGYTF.

This clone appeared once. V is TRBV5-4 and J is TRBJ2-1, with 8 bases lining up with TRBD2. Trimming removed 1 base from V and 4 bases from J; junction bases left unmatched: 10. The CDR3 extends over 17 amino acids. CDR1 is SGHNT and CDR2 is YYREEE in the germline V gene (reference sequence). CDR3 residues: CASSLFFWRGEYNEQFF. The CDR3 bases are TGTGCCAGCAGCTTGTTTTTTTGGCGGGGGGAATACAATGAGCAGTTCTTC.

In this sample, this clone turned up a few times. CDR3 sequence: CASSLGSYEQYF. The DNA of the CDR3 is TGTGCCAGCAGCTTAGGCAGCTACGAGCAGTACTTC. The chain combines TRBV11-1 with TRBJ2-7; D is unclear. In germline, CDR1 is SGHAT, CDR2 FQDESV (reference sequence). The V gene lost 1 base and the J gene lost 3 bases, with 4 bases spanning the gap. The CDR3 runs to 12 residues.

The V call is TRBV3-1 (or the pseudogene TRBV3-2), the J call TRBJ1-4, with D possibly TRBD1 on 5 matching bases. Germline V gene sequence: CDR1 LGHDT, CDR2 YNNKEL (reference sequence). Deletions cut 1 base from V and 7 bases from J, with 10 bases between. The CDR3 has 14 amino acids. CDR3 DNA sequence: TGTGCCAGCAGCCAAGTTAGGGGCCCTGAAAAACTGTTTTTT. It codes for CASSQVRGPEKLFF.

V usage is TRBV15 and J usage is TRBJ1-3; D is perhaps TRBD1 (5 bases). In germline, CDR1 is LNHNV, CDR2 YYDKDF (reference sequence). V gave up 3 bases and J gave up 0 bases, with 12 bases separating them. This CDR3 has 16 amino acids. This CDR3 is CATSRSAGLSGNTIYF. CDR3 bases: TGTGCCACCAGCAGGAGCGCAGGGCTCTCTGGAAACACCATATATTTT.

In its sample, this clone was seen once. The chain uses TRBV5-4 and TRBJ1-1; 10 bases are shared with TRBD1. The CDR3 sequence is 16 residues long. Trimming at V came to 4 bases and at J to 2 bases, leaving 8 bases not matched to a gene. Germline values: CDR1 SGHNT, CDR2 YYREEE (reference sequence). The CDR3 DNA reads TGTGCCAGCAGCCCCCGACAGGGGGCATTCAACACTGAAGCTTTCTTT. It codes for CASSPRQGAFNTEAFF.

This clone occurred a few times. The chain combines TRBV24-1 with TRBJ1-6, with 9 bases matching TRBD1. This CDR3 comprises 17 residues. Germline CDR1 KGHDR, CDR2 SFDVKD. With V trimmed by 7 bases and J by 0 bases, 6 bases remained unmatched. The CDR3, as DNA: TGTGCCACCAGGGGACAGGGCCCTAGCTCCTATAATTCACCCCTCCACTTT. Translating it yields CATRGQGPSSYNSPLHF.

The chain carries TRBV7-9 and TRBJ2-4; 8 nucleotides agree with TRBD1. V lost 8 bases, J lost 5 bases, and 11 bases stayed unmatched. The CDR3 contains 15 residues. Germline V gives CDR1 SEHNR, CDR2 FQNEAQ (reference sequence). CDR3 region: CASGTDRDPQNIQYF. CDR3 bases: TGTGCCAGCGGGACGGACAGGGACCCACAAAACATTCAGTACTTC.

The chain joins TRBV7-3 to TRBJ2-1, with D possibly being TRBD1 (6 bases). The CDR3 consists of 15 residues. The V gene lost 5 bases and the J gene lost 0 bases, with 11 bases spanning the gap. From germline, CDR1 is SGHTA and CDR2 FQGTGA. In DNA form, the CDR3 reads TGTGCCAGCAGCGTAGGGGGTAGCTCCTACAATGAGCAGTTCTTC. Residues: CASSVGGSSYNEQFF.

V usage is TRBV6-6 and J usage is TRBJ2-2; 7 nucleotides match TRBD1. This CDR3 region has 14 residues. J gave up 1 base and V 6 bases, and 2 bases lay outside the gene matches. Per germline, CDR1 MNHNY and CDR2 SVGAGI (reference sequence). The CDR3: CASSGTENTGELFF. The CDR3 DNA is TGTGCCAGCAGCGGGACAGAGAACACCGGGGAGCTGTTTTTT.

J is TRBJ1-6 and V is TRBV28, with D possibly TRBD1 on 6 matching bases. Germline assignment: CDR1 MDHEN and CDR2 SYDVKM. The CDR3 is made up of 15 amino acids. Trimming stripped 6 bases from V and 9 bases from J, with 18 bases between. The CDR3 loop is CASSLPNRVSSPLHF. DNA for the CDR3: TGTGCCAGCAGCCTCCCGAACAGGGTCAGTTCACCCCTCCACTTT.

The chain is built from TRBV4-1 and TRBJ2-7; 7 bases line up with TRBD1. Trimming removed 2 bases from V and 1 base from J; junction bases left unmatched: 11. Germline V gives CDR1 MGHRA, CDR2 YSYEKL. This CDR3 is built from 17 residues. The CDR3, as DNA: TGCGCCAGCAGCCAAACCCTAGGACAGGTCTTATCCTACGAGCAGTACTTC. Encoded protein: CASSQTLGQVLSYEQYF.

The CDR3 region is CASSPPGAERVGYTF. The CDR3 bases are TGTGCCAGCTCACCTCCAGGGGCGGAGCGAGTTGGCTACACCTTC. The genes are TRBV18 and TRBJ1-2; a possible D gene is TRBD1 (6 bases). CDR3 length: 15 amino acids. Germline V CDR1 and CDR2: KGHSH, LQKENI. V was shortened by 3 bases and J by 7 bases, with 18 bases between the two germline ends. Full variable domain (missing parts from reference TRBV18 and TRBJ1-2): NAGVMQNPRHLVRRRGQEARLRCSPMKGHSHVYWYRQLPEEGLKFMVYLQKENIIDESGMPKERFSAEFPKEGPSILRIQQVVRGDSAAYFCASSPPGAERVGYTFGSGTRLTVV.

The chain joins TRBV11-2 to TRBJ1-3; D uncertain. Germline assignment: CDR1 SGHAT and CDR2 FQNNGV. The CDR3 sequence is 14 residues long. The V gene lost 4 bases and the J gene lost 3 bases, with 10 bases spanning the gap. In nucleotides, the CDR3 is TGTGCCAGCAGCTCTCCTCGGAGTGGAAACACCATATATTTT. The encoded protein is CASSSPRSGNTIYF.

The sample holds one count of this clone. The V call is TRBV11-2, the J call TRBJ2-5; 13 nucleotides agree with TRBD2. Germline V gives CDR1 SGHAT, CDR2 FQNNGV. There are 15 residues in the CDR3. The junction had 3 bases not matched to a gene; V was cut back by 6 bases and J by 2 bases. CDR3 nucleotides: TGTGCCAGCAGAGGACTAGCGGGGGTTCAAGAGACCCAGTACTTC. It specifies CASRGLAGVQETQYF.

This chain links TRBV11-2 with TRBJ1-1; the D is unclear. V dropped 2 bases and J dropped 2 bases, with 6 bases sitting between them. Germline-derived CDR1 and CDR2 are SGHAT and FQNNGV. The CDR3 length is 13 residues. The CDR3 is CASSLSPNTEAFF. The CDR3, as DNA: TGTGCCAGCAGCTTAAGCCCTAACACTGAAGCTTTCTTT. The variable domain in full, completed from reference TRBV11-2 and TRBJ1-1, reads EAGVAQSPRYKIIEKRQSVAFWCNPISGHATLYWYQQILGQGPKLLIQFQNNGVVDDSQLPKDRFSAERLKGVDSTLKIQPAKLEDSAVYLCASSLSPNTEAFFGQGTRLTVV.

The V gene is TRBV7-6, the J gene TRBJ2-2, with D possibly TRBD1 on 7 matching bases. Germline-derived CDR1 and CDR2 are SGHVS and FNYEAQ. The CDR3 sequence is 18 residues long. Trimming left V 0 bases short and J 5 bases short, with 19 bases between. The CDR3 DNA reads as TGTGCCAGCAGCTTAGCTGGAGGGCCGGGACAGAAGACCGGGGAGCTGTTTTTT. Amino acids: CASSLAGGPGQKTGELFF.

The chain uses TRBV4-3 and TRBJ2-7; D is unclear. CDR1 and CDR2 from the germline V gene are LGHNA and YSLEER. V dropped 1 base and J dropped 0 bases, with 7 bases sitting between them. The CDR3 totals 14 residues. Here the CDR3 reads CASSQAESSYEQYF. The CDR3 DNA follows: TGCGCCAGCAGCCAAGCTGAGAGCTCCTACGAGCAGTACTTC.

CDR3: CASQGQGYYGYTF. The CDR3, as DNA: TGCGCCAGCCAAGGACAGGGCTACTATGGCTACACCTTC. J is TRBJ1-2 and V is TRBV4-3, with 8 positions matching TRBD1. This CDR3 comprises 13 residues. The germline V gene encodes CDR1 LGHNA and CDR2 YSLEER. The V gene end was trimmed by 8 bases and the J gene end by 3 bases; junction bases not matched to a gene: 5.

This clone appeared a few times. The rearrangement links TRBV29-1 to TRBJ2-3; TRBD2 aligns across 12 bases. V lost 0 bases and J lost 2; bases outside the gene matches: 3. The CDR3 runs 16 residues. Per the germline V gene, CDR1 is SQVTM and CDR2 is ANQGSEA. The CDR3 DNA is TGCAGCGTTGAAGATCGACTAGCGGGGGTCACAGATACGCAGTATTTT. Translated: CSVEDRLAGVTDTQYF.

This chain joins TRBV5-4 and TRBJ1-1, with 7 nucleotides matching TRBD1. CDR3 length: 15 residues. CDR1 SGHNT and CDR2 YYREEE come from the germline V gene (reference sequence). With 1 base clipped from V and 4 bases from J, the junction kept 7 bases outside the gene matches. The CDR3 reads CASSLFGTASTEAFF. The CDR3 nucleotides read TGTGCCAGCAGCTTGTTCGGGACAGCCAGCACTGAAGCTTTCTTT.

This clone occurred once. J is TRBJ2-1 and V is TRBV4-2, with D possibly TRBD1 on 6 matching bases. Germline values: CDR1 LGHNA, CDR2 YNFKEQ. This CDR3 spans 14 amino acids. V shed 4 bases and J shed 10 bases, with 17 bases lying between them. DNA of the CDR3: TGTGCCAGCAGCCCCCGGACCCCGAGGGGGGAGCAGTTCTTC. Translated: CASSPRTPRGEQFF.

CDR3: CASSLERGVQETQYF. The CDR3, as DNA: TGCGCCAGCAGCTTAGAGCGGGGGGTACAAGAGACCCAGTACTTC. The chain is built from TRBV5-1 and TRBJ2-5, with TRBD2 matching over 9 bases. V trimming: 2 bases; J trimming: 2 bases; junction bases outside the gene matches: 4. Per the germline V gene, CDR1 is SGHRS and CDR2 is YFSETQ. This CDR3 has 15 residues. The full variable domain, with the rest looked up from reference TRBV5-1 and TRBJ2-5, is KAGVTQTPRYLIKTRGQQVTLSCSPISGHRSVSWYQQTPGQGLQFLFEYFSETQRNKGNFPGRFSGRQFSNSRSEMNVSTLELGDSALYLCASSLERGVQETQYFGPGTRLLVL.

This clone was seen a single time. This rearrangement joins TRBV6-4 to TRBJ2-2; 10 bases agree with TRBD1. CDR3 length: 14 residues. From germline, CDR1 is MRHNA and CDR2 SNTAGT. J was trimmed by 6 bases and V by 10 bases; bases with no gene match: 8. CDR3 in amino acids: CATGTGVSAGELFF. The DNA for the CDR3 is TGTGCCACCGGGACAGGGGTCTCCGCCGGGGAGCTGTTTTTT.

The J gene is TRBJ1-2, the V gene TRBV5-1; TRBD1 might be the D (6 bases). Between the trimmed V and J ends, which lost 0 bases and 3 bases, there was a span of 15 bases. Germline V gene sequence: CDR1 SGHRS, CDR2 YFSETQ. CDR3 size: 16 residues. The CDR3, as DNA: TGCGCCAGCAGCTTGGCCTACCGGACAGTACACTATGGCTACACCTTC. This sequence encodes CASSLAYRTVHYGYTF.

This clone appeared once. This chain connects TRBV6-2 or TRBV6-3 to TRBJ1-1; D possibly corresponds to TRBD1 (5 bases). CDR1 is MNHEY, CDR2 SVGEGT, per germline. The CDR3 sequence is 14 residues long. The V gene lost 3 bases and the J gene lost 4 bases, with 12 bases spanning the gap. In nucleotides, the CDR3 is TGTGCCAGCAGTTATTCTAGGGGTACCACTGAAGCTTTCTTT. It codes for CASSYSRGTTEAFF.

The chain carries TRBV7-2 and TRBJ2-2; the D gene is possibly TRBD1 (7 bases). The germline V and J ends were trimmed by 3 bases and 4 bases, with 12 bases remaining between them. CDR3 size: 15 residues. CDR1 is SGHTA and CDR2 is FQGNSA in the germline V gene. The CDR3 nucleotides are TGTGCCAGCAGCTTTACAGGGGAGGTCACCGGGGAGCTGTTTTTT. This encodes CASSFTGEVTGELFF.

This clone was picked up one time. This sequence joins TRBV4-1 and TRBJ2-2, with a weak D call TRBD2 (5 bases). Germline values: CDR1 MGHRA, CDR2 YSYEKL. V was pared by 0 bases and J by 4 bases, with 12 bases between. The CDR3 has 16 amino acids. The CDR3 loop is CASSQDLYGVTGELFF. The DNA of the CDR3 is TGCGCCAGCAGCCAAGATCTATACGGGGTCACCGGGGAGCTGTTTTTT.